This T cell receptor (beta chain) was recovered during a study of T cells after posttransplantation cyclophosphamide. Sequenced by immunoSEQ multiplex PCR; TCRdb stores in-frame clones only, minus some. The sample records 47,000 or so clones, 85% to 95% being singletons. Study-wide results and limits: Skin or GI-infiltrating T cells shared few TRB sequences with blood.

CDR1 and CDR2 (germline): SGHNT, YENEEA. This CDR3 spans 15 amino acids. V shed 3 bases and J shed 0 bases, with 10 bases lying between them. With regard to this clone: Its antigen is as yet unknown.

Source material: PBMCs. The sequence was collected from a woman in her 50s in good health and a related stem cell transplant donor. The rearrangement links TRBV11-3 to TRBJ2-3; D might be TRBD2 (5 bases). Here the CDR3 DNA reads TGTGCCAGCAGCTTTATCAGCGGAAGCACAGATACGCAGTATTTT. It codes for CASSFISGSTDTQYF.